Below are 18 T cell receptor beta chains sequenced from a single sample in a study of cytomegalovirus exposure and HLA in healthy donors. The PCR was carried out with 60 Vbeta primers and 13 Jbeta primers. The table came from immunoSEQ multiplex PCR; TCRdb's copy has only in-frame clones and leaves some out. The sample yields roughly 110,000 clones, roughly 73% seen once. Sequencing was carried out using PBMCs. These receptors were taken from a man aged 25-40 years in good health and CMV-seronegative.

This chain connects TRBV19 to TRBJ1-4; 8 positions match TRBD1. V lost 7 bases to trimming and J lost 8 bases; unmatched junction nucleotides: 9. Germline CDR1 reads LNHDA; CDR2 reads SQIVND (reference sequence). The CDR3 has 14 residues. The CDR3 DNA reads as TGTGCCAGTACCAAAGGGACAGGCGAAGAAAAACTGTTTTTT. Its protein product is CASTKGTGEEKLFF.

The V gene is TRBV2, the J gene TRBJ1-2, with a possible D match to TRBD1 (6 bases). CDR1 and CDR2 (germline): SNHLY, FYNNEI. The CDR3 length is 13 residues. Trimming shortened V by 3 bases and J by 7 bases, and 12 bases separated the two germline ends. CDR3 protein: CASSEGAFGGYTF. CDR3 nucleotides: TGTGCCAGCAGTGAGGGGGCCTTTGGTGGCTACACCTTC.

This chain uses TRBV6-6 with TRBJ2-1; D is possibly TRBD2 (5 bases). The CDR3 sequence is 15 residues long. Trimming took 2 bases from V and 7 from J, leaving 15 bases between them. Germline V gene data show CDR1 as MNHNY and CDR2 as SVGAGI (reference sequence). CDR3 DNA sequence: TGTGCCAGCAGTTACGGTGGTCCCGAGCGGAATGAGCAGTTCTTC. Translated: CASSYGGPERNEQFF.

This clone is medium-sized (0.01 to 0.1%) by share. The rearrangement uses TRBV7-6 and TRBJ2-1, with 7 nucleotides matching TRBD1. With 5 bases clipped from V and 3 bases from J, the junction kept 4 bases outside the gene matches. Germline V gives CDR1 SGHVS, CDR2 FNYEAQ. The CDR3 covers 14 residues. The CDR3 DNA reads TGTGCCAGCAGCGATACAGGGGTCTACAATGAGCAGTTCTTC. Amino acids: CASSDTGVYNEQFF.

This clone was found once. The gene calls are TRBV7-9 and TRBJ1-2; 9 nucleotides match TRBD1. Germline V gives CDR1 SEHNR, CDR2 FQNEAQ (reference sequence). The J segment lost 8 bases and the V segment lost 6 bases, leaving 7 bases of the junction unmatched. This CDR3 comprises 13 residues. This CDR3 reads CASRTGGAGGYTF. The CDR3 DNA sequence: TGTGCCAGCAGAACAGGGGGCGCAGGGGGCTACACCTTC. The whole variable domain, filled in from reference TRBV7-9 and TRBJ1-2, reads DTGVSQNPRHKITKRGQNVTFRCDPISEHNRLYWYRQTLGQGPEFLTYFQNEAQLEKSRLLSDRFSAERPKGSFSTLEIQRTEQGDSAMYLCASRTGGAGGYTFGSGTRLTVV.

The V and J genes are TRBV27 and TRBJ2-7; TRBD2 aligns across 10 bases. The CDR3 consists of 16 residues. V was pared by 6 bases and J by 6 bases, with 14 bases of the junction left unmatched. CDR1 and CDR2 (germline): MNHEY, SMNVEV (reference sequence). CDR3 loop: CASSPERGLAGVEQYF. For the CDR3, the DNA is TGTGCCAGCAGCCCGGAGAGGGGCCTAGCGGGGGTCGAGCAGTACTTC.

For the CDR3, the DNA is TGTGCCACCAGCAGACCGCCGGGACAGGGGCGCTGGGCTACCTACGAGCAGTACTTC. It translates to CATSRPPGQGRWATYEQYF. The chain joins TRBV15 to TRBJ2-7; TRBD1 aligns across 10 bases. Losses at the gene ends were 2 bases for V and 2 bases for J; bases not matched to a gene: 15. The CDR3 totals 19 residues. The germline V gene encodes CDR1 LNHNV and CDR2 YYDKDF (reference sequence).

To note about this clone: Mismatch with germline at one junction end may stem from a read error. The chain has TRBV2 and TRBJ2-7, with 11 positions matching TRBD1. Germline V lookup: CDR1 SNHLY, CDR2 FYNNEI. The CDR3 sequence is 15 residues long. This CDR3 reads CAGRKGQGAAYEQYF. The CDR3 DNA follows: TGTGCCGGCAGGAAAGGACAGGGGGCAGCCTACGAGCAGTACTTC.

V is TRBV5-1 and J is TRBJ1-5, with TRBD1 matching 12 bases. Trimming cost V 0 bases and J 6 bases; bases outside gene matches: 7. Per the germline V gene, CDR1 is SGHRS and CDR2 is YFSETQ. This CDR3 is built from 17 residues. The CDR3 coding sequence is TGCGCCAGCAGCTTGGAACCACGGGACAGGGGGCTTCAGCCCCAGCATTTT. Encoded protein: CASSLEPRDRGLQPQHF.

CDR3 residues: CASSLEGGAGVGTEAFF. The CDR3 bases are TGTGCCAGCAGCTTGGAGGGAGGGGCAGGGGTCGGCACTGAAGCTTTCTTT. The chain links TRBV5-4 to TRBJ1-1; possibly TRBD1 for D (6 bases). Germline-derived CDR1 and CDR2 are SGHNT and YYREEE (reference sequence). CDR3 length: 17 amino acids. V was pared by 0 bases and J by 4 bases, with 19 bases between.

The chain employs TRBV28 and TRBJ1-6, with 8 positions matching TRBD1. The CDR3 sequence is 14 residues long. Germline CDR1 MDHEN, CDR2 SYDVKM. V was pared by 7 bases and J by 7 bases, with 6 bases of the junction left unmatched. The CDR3 here is CASNPGQDNSPLHF. The CDR3 DNA reads TGTGCCAGCAACCCGGGACAGGACAATTCACCCCTCCACTTT. The whole variable domain, filled in from reference TRBV28 and TRBJ1-6, reads DVKVTQSSRYLVKRTGEKVFLECVQDMDHENMFWYRQDPGLGLRLIYFSYDVKMKEKGDIPEGYSVSREKKERFSLILESASTNQTSMYLCASNPGQDNSPLHFGNGTRLTVT.

The chain links TRBV14 to TRBJ1-4; 7 bases line up with TRBD1. The CDR3 length is 13 residues. The junction had 2 bases not matched to a gene; V was cut back by 6 bases and J by 4 bases. Per the germline V gene, CDR1 is SGHDN and CDR2 is FVKESK. The CDR3, as DNA: TGTGCCAGCAGTGACAGGGTTAATGAAAAACTGTTTTTT. It codes for CASSDRVNEKLFF. The variable domain in full, with the rest retrieved from reference TRBV14 and TRBJ1-4, is EAGVTQFPSHSVIEKGQTVTLRCDPISGHDNLYWYRRVMGKEIKFLLHFVKESKQDESGMPNNRFLAERTGGTYSTLKVQPAELEDSGVYFCASSDRVNEKLFFGSGTQLSVL.

This clone was seen just once. This chain uses TRBV28 with TRBJ2-1; no firm D call. Germline V gene lookup returns CDR1 MDHEN and CDR2 SYDVKM. The ends were cut back, 5 bases at V and 0 bases at J, with 11 bases in the middle. The CDR3 length is 15 residues. In DNA, the CDR3 is TGTGCCAGCAGTCGTAATCCGTTCTCCTACAATGAGCAGTTCTTC. The encoded protein is CASSRNPFSYNEQFF.

This clone has just one count. This chain joins TRBV19 and TRBJ2-7; TRBD2 agrees at 8 bases. Per the germline V gene, CDR1 is LNHDA and CDR2 is SQIVND (reference sequence). Unmatched junction bases numbered 2, after V lost 4 bases and J lost 0 bases. CDR3 length: 14 residues. The CDR3 loop reads CASSSSGASYEQYF. CDR3 in DNA: TGTGCCAGTAGTAGTAGCGGGGCCTCCTACGAGCAGTACTTC.

This chain uses TRBV5-1 with TRBJ2-3; 8 bases align to TRBD1. CDR3 length equals 14 residues. V lost 5 bases, J lost 4 bases, and 6 bases stayed unmatched. From germline, CDR1 is SGHRS and CDR2 YFSETQ. CDR3 sequence: CASRVQGASDTQYF. CDR3 coding DNA: TGCGCCAGCAGGGTGCAGGGGGCATCAGATACGCAGTATTTT. Supplemented by reference TRBV5-1 and TRBJ2-3, the full variable domain reads KAGVTQTPRYLIKTRGQQVTLSCSPISGHRSVSWYQQTPGQGLQFLFEYFSETQRNKGNFPGRFSGRQFSNSRSEMNVSTLELGDSALYLCASRVQGASDTQYFGPGTRLTVL.

The chain links TRBV15 to TRBJ2-5, with D perhaps TRBD1 (5 bases). The tail of the sequence fits TRBJ2-7 better, so the J call may be wrong. CDR3 length: 16 amino acids. Looked up from germline, CDR1 is LNHNV and CDR2 is YYDKDF (reference sequence). CDR3: CATSRDQGRDIYEQYF. In DNA form, the CDR3 reads TGTGCCACCAGCAGAGATCAGGGCAGGGATATCTACGAGCAGTACTTC.

V gene TRBV29-1 combines with J gene TRBJ2-5; 7 bases match TRBD2. Germline values: CDR1 SQVTM, CDR2 ANQGSEA. This CDR3 comprises 13 residues. The J segment lost 2 bases and the V segment lost 6 bases, leaving 6 bases of the junction unmatched. DNA for the CDR3: TGCAGCGTCCCTACTAGCGAACAAGAGACCCAGTACTTC. Protein product: CSVPTSEQETQYF.

V is TRBV5-1 and J is TRBJ2-3; 8 bases map to TRBD2. Germline V gene lookup returns CDR1 SGHRS and CDR2 YFSETQ. This CDR3 has 16 amino acids. Trimming cost V 3 bases and J 4 bases; bases outside gene matches: 10. DNA of the CDR3: TGCGCCAGCAGCTCAGCCGGGACTAGTGGTGCAGATACGCAGTATTTT. Translating gives CASSSAGTSGADTQYF.